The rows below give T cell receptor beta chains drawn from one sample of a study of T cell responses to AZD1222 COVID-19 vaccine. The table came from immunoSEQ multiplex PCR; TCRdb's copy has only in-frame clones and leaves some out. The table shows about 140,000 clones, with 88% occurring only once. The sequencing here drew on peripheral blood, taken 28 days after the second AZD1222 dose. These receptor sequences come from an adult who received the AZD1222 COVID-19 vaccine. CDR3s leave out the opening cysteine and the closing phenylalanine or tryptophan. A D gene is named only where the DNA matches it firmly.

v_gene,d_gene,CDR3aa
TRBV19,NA,ASERTEGGYEQY
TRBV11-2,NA,ASSLTFSGETQY
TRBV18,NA,ASSPANSGNTIY
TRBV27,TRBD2,ASSLQGLAGPYEQY
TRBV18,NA,ASSLSYRGQGSIQY
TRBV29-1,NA,SVEENGPAANINYGYT
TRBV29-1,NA,SVDKGNTGELF
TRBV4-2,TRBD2,ASSQDRKSSGYLSSYNEQF
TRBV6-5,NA,ASSTWDTGYT
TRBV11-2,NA,ASSLLGNTIY
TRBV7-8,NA,ASSTGTTFTDTQY
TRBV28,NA,ASKKGPQLRNQPQH
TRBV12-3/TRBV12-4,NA,ASRYNEKLF
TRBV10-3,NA,AITSGSWVNTEAF
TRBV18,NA,ASSPLAGWDYGYT
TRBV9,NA,ASSVEGLHTGELF
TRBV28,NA,ASSLNAYGYT
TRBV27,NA,ASREQAHTDTQY
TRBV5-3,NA,ARSARRSGPY
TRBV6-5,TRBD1,ASSYTTGGESEAF
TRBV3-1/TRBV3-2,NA,ASSQDGRQSSVRYTDTQY
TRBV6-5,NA,ASRSYNEQF
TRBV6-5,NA,ASNLLASTEAF
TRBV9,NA,ASSVGDSGSYEQY
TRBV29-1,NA,SGLAGSYEQY
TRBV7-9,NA,ASSPTQEKLF
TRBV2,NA,ASSEALLLNTEAF
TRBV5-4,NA,ASSPSLTPNEQF